This entry is about one TCR beta chain. As yet, its antigen is unknown. These data originate in a study of beta chain features in type 1 diabetes. Since all of the isolated RNA was reverse transcribed, expressed TCRB transcripts were what got sequenced. Profiling relied on immunoSEQ multiplex PCR, and the TCRdb table lists in-frame clones only, not all of them. Of about 270,000 clones in the sample, around 15% were seen once. Findings and limits, study-wide: All four CD4+ subsets from Type 1 diabetes patients carried moderately but significantly shorter TCRB CDR3s. The naive, central memory and Treg TCRB repertoires looked more alike in patients than they did in healthy donors.

Researchers reported sorting CD4+ naive, central memory, regulatory and stem cell-like memory cells via CD45RO/CCR7/CD25/CD127/CD95/CD27. What was sequenced was naive CD4+ T cells from blood. The source of this sequence is a young man with type 1 diabetes.

The CDR3 spells CATSRDGLAGVGFF. CDR3 DNA sequence: TGTGCCACCAGCAGAGACGGACTAGCGGGAGTCGGATTCTTC. V and J are TRBV15 and TRBJ2-1; 13 bases agree with TRBD2. CDR1 and CDR2 from the germline V gene are LNHNV and YYDKDF (reference sequence). The CDR3 runs 14 residues. V was pared by 0 bases and J by 16 bases, with 6 bases of the junction left unmatched.